The 14 T cell receptor beta chains presented below share a single source sample, sequenced in a study of CD4 and CD8 cells across lung adenocarcinoma regions. TCRdb processed the PCR reads anew with MiXCR; each CDR3 protein has one entry. This table holds about 9,200 distinct CDR3 sequences, under 55% found once. Source material: CD8+ T cells from the margin of a lung tumor. Every receptor here comes from a male donor with lung adenocarcinoma. The CD4 and CD8 labels of this study may be unreliable.

The V call is TRBV10-3, the J call TRBJ2-1; TRBD2 matches 9 bases. This CDR3 has 17 amino acids. Losses at the gene ends were 7 bases for V and 7 bases for J; bases not matched to a gene: 17. Germline CDR1 is ENHRY and CDR2 is SYGVKD. The CDR3 sequence is CAITSVGGGGAQNEQFF. The DNA for the CDR3 is TGTGCCATCACCTCGGTCGGAGGCGGGGGGGCGCAGAATGAGCAGTTCTTC.

By proportion, this clonotype is medium-sized. CDR3 nucleotides: TGTGCCAGCAGTTACCTACTAGCGGGAGGGCCGGATGAGCAGTTCTTC. Its translation is CASSYLLAGGPDEQFF. V usage is TRBV6-5 and J usage is TRBJ2-1; 13 nucleotides agree with TRBD2. Germline lookup yields CDR1 MNHEY and CDR2 SVGAGI. The CDR3 spans 16 residues. The trim removed 2 bases at V and 8 bases at J, leaving 6 bases unmatched.

Notes on this clonotype: A junction end diverges from the germline sequence, so it may reflect a read error. V and J are TRBV9 and TRBJ1-2; D call uncertain. Germline V gene data show CDR1 as SGDLS and CDR2 as YYNGEE. This CDR3 comprises 16 residues. The CDR3 bases are TGTGCCACCAGCGTAGTAGGAGACATTCCCTCTTATGGCTACACCTTC. This translates into CATSVVGDIPSYGYTF.

At least ten counts were recorded for this clonotype. V is TRBV11-2 and J is TRBJ2-4; perhaps TRBD2 as D (6 bases). Trimming stripped 1 base from V and 8 bases from J, with 15 bases between. Germline CDR1 is SGHAT and CDR2 is FQNNGV. CDR3 length: 15 amino acids. The CDR3 nucleotides are TGTGCCAGCAGCTTAGGTTTCCAGGGAGGAGACATTCAGTACTTC. Translating it yields CASSLGFQGGDIQYF.

There are many counts of this clonotype. This rearrangement joins TRBV27 to TRBJ1-5, with D hard to call. Deletions cut 0 bases from V and 7 bases from J, with 10 bases between. CDR3 length: 14 amino acids. From germline, CDR1 is MNHEY and CDR2 SMNVEV (reference sequence). The DNA of the CDR3 is TGTGCCAGCAGTTTATCGACCTCGGGGCAGCCCCAGCATTTT. Translation: CASSLSTSGQPQHF.

V is TRBV24-1 and J is TRBJ1-5, with D hard to call. The CDR3 extends over 17 amino acids. CDR1 and CDR2 (germline): KGHDR, SFDVKD. V gave up 2 bases and J gave up 3 bases, with 16 bases separating them. CDR3 nucleotides: TGTGCCACCAGTGATTCCTCCGGGCCACGGCACAATCAGCCCCAGCATTTT. It is translated as CATSDSSGPRHNQPQHF.

At least ten counts were recorded for this clonotype. V and J are TRBV6-5 and TRBJ2-2; D unclear. Trimming cost V 0 bases and J 5 bases, with 10 bases left between them. CDR1 is MNHEY and CDR2 is SVGAGI in the germline V gene. The CDR3 covers 15 residues. The CDR3 reads CASSYSNPGTGELFF. The CDR3 nucleotides are TGTGCCAGCAGTTACTCGAACCCGGGTACCGGGGAGCTGTTTTTT.

This clonotype was detected ten times or more. CDR3 residues: CASSILRGGTEAFF. In nucleotides, the CDR3 is TGTGCCAGCAGTATCCTCAGGGGAGGGACTGAAGCTTTCTTT. The gene calls are TRBV6-1 and TRBJ1-1; weak D call: TRBD1 (6 bases). The V gene lost 5 bases and the J gene lost 5 bases, with 15 bases spanning the gap. This CDR3 has 14 amino acids. Germline CDR1 and CDR2: MNHNS and SASEGT.

This clonotype is judged medium-sized (0.01 to 0.1%). This chain connects TRBV27 to TRBJ2-1; maybe TRBD2 (5 bases). Germline V lookup: CDR1 MNHEY, CDR2 SMNVEV (reference sequence). V gave up 6 bases and J gave up 4 bases, with 22 bases separating them. This CDR3 region has 17 residues. CDR3 region: CASREPLKRYPYNEQFF. As DNA, the CDR3 is TGTGCCAGCAGAGAGCCTCTAAAGCGGTACCCTTACAATGAGCAGTTCTTC.

The genes are TRBV11-1 and TRBJ2-5; 7 bases line up with TRBD2. The CDR3 spans 16 residues. Germline CDR1 reads SGHAT; CDR2 reads FQDESV (reference sequence). With V trimmed by 0 bases and J by 11 bases, 15 bases remained unmatched. CDR3 in DNA: TGTGCCAGCAGCTTAGCGAGCAACAGCCATCGGGAGGAGCAGTACTTC. This gives the protein CASSLASNSHREEQYF.

The chain employs TRBV6-1 and TRBJ2-3; D remains ambiguous. Germline assignment: CDR1 MNHNS and CDR2 SASEGT. V lost 5 bases to trimming and J lost 9 bases, with 24 bases between them. This CDR3 spans 16 amino acids. Here the CDR3 DNA reads TGTGCCAGCAGTCCAATGGCCCCGGGTGCCAAAGACACGCAGTATTTT. This sequence encodes CASSPMAPGAKDTQYF.

This clonotype is classed as medium-sized. This chain links TRBV27 with TRBJ2-1; 11 bases agree with TRBD1. The V gene end was trimmed by 5 bases and the J gene end by 4 bases; junction bases not matched to a gene: 7. Germline V gene lookup returns CDR1 MNHEY and CDR2 SMNVEV (reference sequence). This CDR3 has 16 amino acids. The DNA for the CDR3 is TGTGCCAGCAGTGGACAGGGGACAGGGGGTTACAATGAGCAGTTCTTC. Translating gives CASSGQGTGGYNEQFF.

This clonotype was found a few times. The chain uses TRBV6-5 and TRBJ2-1; 11 bases align to TRBD1. The trim removed 4 bases at V and 8 bases at J, leaving 7 bases unmatched. CDR3 length: 15 amino acids. Germline V lookup: CDR1 MNHEY, CDR2 SVGAGI. The CDR3 is CASSSLGQGEDEQFF. CDR3 bases: TGTGCCAGCAGTTCCCTGGGACAGGGGGAGGATGAGCAGTTCTTC.

This clonotype was observed a handful of times. A read error may account for a junction end that differs from germline. The CDR3 sequence: CASSEYYGPGRGNAIYF. The CDR3 DNA reads as TGTGCCAGCAGTGAATACTACGGACCCGGGCGGGGAAACGCCATATATTTT. The rearrangement links TRBV6-1 to TRBJ1-3; D gene ambiguous. The CDR3 extends over 17 amino acids. The germline V gene has CDR1 MNHNS and CDR2 SASEGT.